These T cell receptor beta chains were read from a single sample in a study of cytomegalovirus exposure and HLA in healthy donors. Assay used: immunoSEQ multiplex PCR; TCRdb lists only in-frame clones, some missing. The sample has some 190,000 clones; almost 75% are singletons. The sequenced sample was PBMCs. Receptor source: a woman aged 30 to 39 in good health and CMV-seropositive. CDR3s include the opening cysteine and the closing phenylalanine or tryptophan. The D gene is left open where the match is weak. Size tells how often a clone was seen (once, few, many) or the class of an expanded clone, and some rows leave it out.

length,J,V,D,size,DNA,CDR3
11,TRBJ2-1,TRBV5-4,-,-,TGTGCCAGCAGCACAAACAATGAGCAGTTCTTC,CASSTNNEQFF
13,TRBJ1-1,TRBV14,-,-,TGTGCCAGCAGCCGCCACGGGGGTCCTGAAGCTTTCTTT,CASSRHGGPEAFF
14,TRBJ2-7,TRBV5-4,-,-,TGTGCCAGCAGCTTGGTTGGACGGGACTACGAGCAGTACTTC,CASSLVGRDYEQYF
13,TRBJ2-7,TRBV6-5,TRBD2,-,TGTGCCAGCAGAGCGGGAGGGGACTACGAGCAGTACTTC,CASRAGGDYEQYF
15,TRBJ2-1,TRBV6-5,TRBD2,few,TGTGCCAGCAGCTCCCTAGCGGGAGGGCCGCATGAGCAGTTCTTC,CASSSLAGGPHEQFF
13,TRBJ2-5,TRBV18,-,-,TGTGCCACCTCCCCGCGGCTCTCGGAGACCCAGTACTTC,CATSPRLSETQYF
17,TRBJ1-1,TRBV11-3,TRBD1,-,TGTGCCAGCAGCGCCCCCCGGGGACAGGGCAGGAACACTGAAGCTTTCTTT,CASSAPRGQGRNTEAFF
13,TRBJ1-2,TRBV12-5,TRBD1,-,TGTGCTAGTGGTTCCGGGACAGGGTGTGGCTACACCTTC,CASGSGTGCGYTF
14,TRBJ1-5,TRBV6-5,-,-,TGTGCCAGCAGTCTCGGGCAGGGTCATCAGCCCCAGCATTTT,CASSLGQGHQPQHF
16,TRBJ2-4,TRBV28,TRBD1,once,TGTGCCAGCAGTCCTGGGACAGGGGTAGCCAAAAACATTCAGTACTTC,CASSPGTGVAKNIQYF
14,TRBJ2-1,TRBV28,TRBD2,-,TGTGCCAGCCAACCTAGCGGCACCTACAATGAGCAGTTCTTC,CASQPSGTYNEQFF
16,TRBJ2-7,TRBV5-4,TRBD1,-,TGTGCCAGCAGCCGCGGGTCCGGGCAGGGGGTTCGCGAGCAGTACTTC,CASSRGSGQGVREQYF
16,TRBJ2-7,TRBV28,-,-,TGTGCCAGCAGCTACTTTTCCCCGGACTCTTACTACGAGCAGTACTTC,CASSYFSPDSYYEQYF
17,TRBJ1-2,TRBV19,TRBD1,-,TGTGCCAGTAGTACCACGGACAGGGGGTCGACTAACTATGGCTACACCTTC,CASSTTDRGSTNYGYTF
18,TRBJ2-2,TRBV25-1,TRBD1,-,TGTGCCAGCAGCAGCCACTGGGGACAGGGGGCCGACACCGGGGAGCTGTTTTTT,CASSSHWGQGADTGELFF
13,TRBJ2-5,TRBV19,-,-,TGTGCCAGTAGTATACAGGCCCAAGAGACCCAGTACTTC,CASSIQAQETQYF
18,TRBJ2-6,TRBV10-3,TRBD2,-,TGTGCCATCAGTGGAGGACTAGCGGACCTCTCTGGGGCCAACGTCCTGACTTTC,CAISGGLADLSGANVLTF
16,TRBJ1-1,TRBV6-5,TRBD1,-,TGTGCCAGCAGTTACCACGTCGGACAGGGCGGGACTGAAGCTTTCTTT,CASSYHVGQGGTEAFF
11,TRBJ2-1,TRBV5-1,TRBD1,-,TGCGCCAGCAGCCCGGACAGGGAGCAGTTCTTC,CASSPDREQFF
19,TRBJ2-1,TRBV7-9,TRBD2,-,TGTGCCAGCAGCTTGTCTGGACTAGCGGGAGGGAGCTCCTACAATGAGCAGTTCTTC,CASSLSGLAGGSSYNEQFF
15,TRBJ1-5,TRBV28,-,once,TGTGCCAGCAGCCCGAACGAGGGGAGGAATCAGCCCCAGCATTTT,CASSPNEGRNQPQHF
14,TRBJ2-5,TRBV11-2,-,-,TGTGCCAGCAGCTTAGCAGGGGCAGGGGAGACCCAGTACTTC,CASSLAGAGETQYF
15,TRBJ2-2,TRBV6-5,TRBD2,few,TGTGCCAGCAGTTCGAGCGGGAGTCGGGCCGGGGAGCTGTTTTTT,CASSSSGSRAGELFF
14,TRBJ2-2,TRBV11-2,TRBD1,-,TGTGCCACCCCGCTGGTGCAGGGGGCCGGGGAGCTGTTTTTT,CATPLVQGAGELFF
16,TRBJ1-5,TRBV15,-,-,TGTGCCACCAGCCCAGGCGGTGGACTCAGCAATCAGCCCCAGCATTTT,CATSPGGGLSNQPQHF
14,TRBJ2-5,TRBV2,TRBD2,-,TGTGCCAGCAAGTCTAGCGGAGACGAAGAGACCCAGTACTTC,CASKSSGDEETQYF